This is a list of T cell receptor beta chains from one sample in a study of cytomegalovirus exposure and HLA in healthy donors. The assay was immunoSEQ multiplex PCR, and TCRdb's table has in-frame clones only and misses some. Found here are about 110,000 clones, around four fifths of them singletons; the top ten hold under 1.5%. Sequencing used PBMCs. Receptors originate from a man aged 30 to 45 in good health and CMV-seronegative. The conserved cysteine and the conserved F or W are not part of the CDR3 here.

CDR3aa: ASSLRGNSYEQY
v_gene: TRBV5-1
j_gene: TRBJ2-7

CDR3aa: ASSSTRGNYGYT
v_gene: TRBV28
j_gene: TRBJ1-2

CDR3aa: ASSFNPAELKTPLYEQY
v_gene: TRBV5-6
j_gene: -

CDR3aa: ASSLTAGGPGEQY
v_gene: TRBV28
j_gene: TRBJ2-7

CDR3aa: ASSLGQVAGWSTDTQY
v_gene: TRBV11-2
j_gene: TRBJ2-3

CDR3aa: ASSPEQGATNSPLH
v_gene: TRBV5-4
j_gene: TRBJ1-6

CDR3aa: ASSLGDREIYEQY
v_gene: TRBV7-9
j_gene: TRBJ2-7

CDR3aa: ASSELAGTDTQY
v_gene: TRBV6-4
j_gene: TRBJ2-3

CDR3aa: ASSLVGGSYEQY
v_gene: TRBV7-9
j_gene: TRBJ2-7

CDR3aa: ASSQVLYSSYEQY
v_gene: TRBV4-3
j_gene: TRBJ2-7

CDR3aa: ASSLSTGQGYGYT
v_gene: TRBV9
j_gene: TRBJ1-2

CDR3aa: ASSLNPLTSPQETQY
v_gene: TRBV28
j_gene: TRBJ2-5

CDR3aa: ASSVGGADEKLF
v_gene: TRBV9
j_gene: TRBJ1-4

CDR3aa: ASSLSRLDTEAF
v_gene: TRBV7-9
j_gene: TRBJ1-1

CDR3aa: ASSNGGLAGGSTDTQY
v_gene: TRBV5-4
j_gene: TRBJ2-3

CDR3aa: ASSVAQGKETQY
v_gene: TRBV9
j_gene: TRBJ2-5

CDR3aa: ASNKRQGGTEAF
v_gene: TRBV5-4
j_gene: TRBJ1-1

CDR3aa: ASSLVQVRNEQF
v_gene: TRBV11-2
j_gene: TRBJ2-1

CDR3aa: ASSFASGGGETQY
v_gene: TRBV7-2
j_gene: TRBJ2-5

CDR3aa: ASSQGGGLGAYGYT
v_gene: TRBV4-1
j_gene: TRBJ1-2

CDR3aa: ASSTSGDSYEQY
v_gene: TRBV19
j_gene: TRBJ2-7

CDR3aa: ASSPEGQGLGNTEAF
v_gene: TRBV18
j_gene: TRBJ1-1

CDR3aa: ASSYSKMSYEQY
v_gene: TRBV6-5
j_gene: TRBJ2-7

CDR3aa: ASSLSGEQY
v_gene: TRBV19
j_gene: TRBJ2-7

CDR3aa: ASSTLTGVNTEAF
v_gene: TRBV7-2
j_gene: TRBJ1-1

CDR3aa: ASSQGLAQETQY
v_gene: TRBV4-1
j_gene: TRBJ2-5

CDR3aa: ASSIFRGRNEQF
v_gene: TRBV19
j_gene: TRBJ2-1

CDR3aa: ASRTSGGPDTQY
v_gene: TRBV5-6
j_gene: TRBJ2-3

CDR3aa: ASSLTGDQPQH
v_gene: TRBV5-1
j_gene: TRBJ1-5

CDR3aa: ASSTSGSPLSYEQY
v_gene: TRBV5-4
j_gene: TRBJ2-7

CDR3aa: SVEFSGSYEQY
v_gene: TRBV29-1
j_gene: TRBJ2-7

CDR3aa: ASSIGEGVYNSPLH
v_gene: TRBV19
j_gene: TRBJ1-6

CDR3aa: AISAAQENYGYT
v_gene: TRBV10-3
j_gene: TRBJ1-2

CDR3aa: ASSTTTNTEAF
v_gene: TRBV28
j_gene: TRBJ1-1

CDR3aa: ASSYSRGSAF
v_gene: TRBV6-5
j_gene: TRBJ1-1

CDR3aa: ASSVVAGDAYEQY
v_gene: TRBV9
j_gene: TRBJ2-7

CDR3aa: ASSDLVRKSGANVLT
v_gene: TRBV27
j_gene: TRBJ2-6

CDR3aa: AISVGGTEAF
v_gene: TRBV10-3
j_gene: TRBJ1-1

CDR3aa: ASSVAPSRGHEQY
v_gene: TRBV9
j_gene: TRBJ2-7

CDR3aa: ASSRPGTEPRAGQY
v_gene: TRBV11-2
j_gene: TRBJ2-7

CDR3aa: ASSSDRMIAF
v_gene: TRBV5-5
j_gene: TRBJ1-1

CDR3aa: ASGLNRGQPQH
v_gene: TRBV12-5
j_gene: TRBJ1-5

CDR3aa: ASSQARTSVVEQF
v_gene: TRBV4-3
j_gene: TRBJ2-1

CDR3aa: ASSPADRGHDEQF
v_gene: TRBV4-3
j_gene: TRBJ2-1

CDR3aa: ASSFLPRGEQY
v_gene: TRBV5-4
j_gene: TRBJ2-7

CDR3aa: ASSSTTVLSYT
v_gene: TRBV27
j_gene: TRBJ1-2

CDR3aa: ASSYRDSYNEQF
v_gene: TRBV6-6
j_gene: TRBJ2-1

CDR3aa: SVDYYGYT
v_gene: TRBV29-1
j_gene: TRBJ1-2

CDR3aa: ASSLSGQGHQETQY
v_gene: TRBV28
j_gene: TRBJ2-5

CDR3aa: ASSAGTGLNQPQH
v_gene: TRBV5-6
j_gene: TRBJ1-5

CDR3aa: ASSREGTDTQY
v_gene: TRBV6-4
j_gene: TRBJ2-3

CDR3aa: ASRGVDREEGEQF
v_gene: TRBV4-3
j_gene: TRBJ2-1

CDR3aa: ASSRAGGRGNEQF
v_gene: TRBV27
j_gene: TRBJ2-1